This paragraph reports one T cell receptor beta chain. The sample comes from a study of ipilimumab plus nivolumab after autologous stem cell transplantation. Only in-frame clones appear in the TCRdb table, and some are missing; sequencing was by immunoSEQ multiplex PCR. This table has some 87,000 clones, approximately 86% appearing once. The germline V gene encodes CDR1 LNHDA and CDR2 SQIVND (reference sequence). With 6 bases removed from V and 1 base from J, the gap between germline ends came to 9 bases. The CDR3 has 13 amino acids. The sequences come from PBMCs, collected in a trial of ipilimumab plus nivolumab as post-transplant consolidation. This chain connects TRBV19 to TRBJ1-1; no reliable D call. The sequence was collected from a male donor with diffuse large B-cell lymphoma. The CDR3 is CASRRTGNTEAFF. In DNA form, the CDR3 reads TGTGCCAGTAGGAGGACGGGGAACACTGAAGCTTTCTTT.